These T cell receptor beta chains were read from a single sample in a study of cytomegalovirus exposure and HLA in healthy donors. Clones were read by immunoSEQ multiplex PCR, and TCRdb kept only the in-frame ones, dropping some. The sample comprises more than 85,000 clones, less than 80% of which are singletons, and roughly 2% rests with the top ten. Sequencing was done on a sample of PBMCs. These TCRs come from a man between 35 and 55 years old in good health and CMV-seronegative. Each CDR3 is given with its conserved first and last residue. Fields, in order: clone size, V gene, D gene, J gene, CDR3 DNA, CDR3 protein. D genes are given only for firm matches. A row's size may be missing; if present it is once, few, many or a size class.

size: NA
V: TRBV7-9
D: NA
J: TRBJ1-2
DNA: TGTGCCAGCAGCTTACCCCAAGGGGATCAGCATGGCTACACCTTC
CDR3: CASSLPQGDQHGYTF

size: NA
V: TRBV6-1
D: NA
J: TRBJ2-1
DNA: TGTGCCAGCAGTAAAGGAACCGACTCTAGCTCCTACAATGAGCAGTTCTTC
CDR3: CASSKGTDSSSYNEQFF

size: NA
V: TRBV28
D: NA
J: TRBJ2-5
DNA: TGTGCCAGCAGTTTTGGTCAGGAACGGAGGCAAGAGACCCAGTACTTC
CDR3: CASSFGQERRQETQYF

size: NA
V: TRBV2
D: TRBD1
J: TRBJ1-1
DNA: TGTGCCAGCAGTGAATCGGGACAGGGGACATCCGAAGCTTTCTTT
CDR3: CASSESGQGTSEAFF

size: NA
V: TRBV7-3
D: NA
J: TRBJ1-1
DNA: TGTGCCAGCAGGACCCAGACAGGATGGGACACTGAAGCTTTCTTT
CDR3: CASRTQTGWDTEAFF

size: NA
V: TRBV28
D: NA
J: TRBJ2-7
DNA: TGTGCCAGCAGAGGACACTTAAGCTCCTACGAGCAGTACTTC
CDR3: CASRGHLSSYEQYF

size: NA
V: TRBV19
D: TRBD2
J: TRBJ2-7
DNA: TGTGCCAGTAGTATAGATCCAGGGAGGGCCGAGCAGTACTTC
CDR3: CASSIDPGRAEQYF

size: NA
V: TRBV7-2
D: NA
J: TRBJ1-2
DNA: TGTGCCAGCAGCCAAACAGTTTCCTATGGCTACACCTTC
CDR3: CASSQTVSYGYTF

size: NA
V: TRBV2
D: NA
J: TRBJ1-2
DNA: TGTGCCAGCAGTGACAGGTTCGGCTACACCTTC
CDR3: CASSDRFGYTF

size: NA
V: TRBV18
D: TRBD1
J: TRBJ1-1
DNA: TGTGCCAGCTCACCGACAGGGGACACTGAAGCTTTCTTT
CDR3: CASSPTGDTEAFF

size: NA
V: TRBV19
D: TRBD1
J: TRBJ2-7
DNA: TGTGCCAGTAGCCTCAGGGGGACCTGGGACTACGAGCAGTACTTC
CDR3: CASSLRGTWDYEQYF

size: NA
V: TRBV27
D: NA
J: TRBJ2-2
DNA: TGTGCCAGCAGTTTTGCGGGGGGGGAGCTGTTTTTT
CDR3: CASSFAGGELFF

size: NA
V: TRBV20-1
D: NA
J: TRBJ1-1
DNA: TGCAGTGCTACCTGGCACACTGAAGCTTTCTTT
CDR3: CSATWHTEAFF

size: NA
V: TRBV15
D: NA
J: TRBJ2-3
DNA: TGTGCCACCAGCATTTGGGGAGTAACGCAGTATTTT
CDR3: CATSIWGVTQYF

size: NA
V: TRBV12-5
D: NA
J: TRBJ1-2
DNA: TGTGCTAGTGGTTTGTGGGTCCAGGGTCACCCAAACTATGGCTACACCTTC
CDR3: CASGLWVQGHPNYGYTF

size: NA
V: TRBV29-1
D: TRBD1
J: TRBJ2-5
DNA: TGCAGCGCGAGCCCGGGACAGAAGTACCAAGAGACCCAGTACTTC
CDR3: CSASPGQKYQETQYF

size: NA
V: TRBV28
D: TRBD1
J: TRBJ1-2
DNA: TGTGCCAGCAGTGCCGCGACAGGGGTTCGGGGCTACACCTTC
CDR3: CASSAATGVRGYTF

size: NA
V: TRBV4-3
D: NA
J: TRBJ1-6
DNA: TGCGCCAGCAGCCAAAAACTCCCCGGGGGTAGGGCTAATTCACCCCTCCACTTT
CDR3: CASSQKLPGGRANSPLHF

size: NA
V: TRBV30
D: NA
J: TRBJ2-7
DNA: TGTGCCTGGAGTGGTGGGGGGGGACACTACGAGCAGTACTTC
CDR3: CAWSGGGGHYEQYF

size: NA
V: TRBV7-9
D: NA
J: TRBJ2-5
DNA: TGTGCCAGCAGCTTAGTGGGCGACCAAGAGACCCAGTACTTC
CDR3: CASSLVGDQETQYF

size: NA
V: TRBV10-1
D: TRBD1
J: TRBJ2-2
DNA: TGCGCCAGCTCAAGACAGGGGGCCGGGGAGCTGTTTTTT
CDR3: CASSRQGAGELFF

size: NA
V: TRBV6-1
D: NA
J: TRBJ2-2
DNA: TGTGCCAGCCGCCGGGGGAATACCGGGGAGCTGTTTTTT
CDR3: CASRRGNTGELFF

size: NA
V: TRBV13
D: TRBD1
J: TRBJ1-2
DNA: TGTGCCAGCAGTTCACAGGGGGACAACTATGGCTACACCTTC
CDR3: CASSSQGDNYGYTF

size: once
V: TRBV4-1
D: TRBD2
J: TRBJ2-5
DNA: TGCGCCAGCAGTTATGCCCCTAGCGGGGTAACGCAAGAGACCCAGTACTTC
CDR3: CASSYAPSGVTQETQYF

size: few
V: TRBV19
D: TRBD1
J: TRBJ2-1
DNA: TGTGCCAGTAGTGTGGGACAGAGCTCCTACAATGAGCAGTTCTTC
CDR3: CASSVGQSSYNEQFF

size: NA
V: TRBV27
D: NA
J: TRBJ1-3
DNA: TGTGCCAGCAGTTTATCACGGGGTTCTGGAAACACCATATATTTT
CDR3: CASSLSRGSGNTIYF

size: NA
V: TRBV6-6
D: NA
J: TRBJ1-5
DNA: TGTGCCAGCAGCGGCGGGCTAGGTCAGCCCCAGCATTTT
CDR3: CASSGGLGQPQHF

size: NA
V: TRBV7-9
D: NA
J: TRBJ2-1
DNA: TGTGCCAGCAGCCCGAGGGGGGGGCCTAGCGATGAGCAGTTCTTC
CDR3: CASSPRGGPSDEQFF

size: NA
V: TRBV18
D: NA
J: TRBJ2-7
DNA: TGTGCCAGCTCACCGGACAGTTACTACGAGCAGTACTTC
CDR3: CASSPDSYYEQYF

size: NA
V: TRBV29-1
D: TRBD2
J: TRBJ2-2
DNA: TGCAGCGTAGGAGCGGGGGGCAACACCGGGGAGCTGTTTTTT
CDR3: CSVGAGGNTGELFF

size: few
V: TRBV5-1
D: TRBD2
J: TRBJ2-5
DNA: TGCGCCAGCAGCTTGGGCGGGAGGAACGCAGAGACCCAGTACTTC
CDR3: CASSLGGRNAETQYF

size: NA
V: TRBV28
D: NA
J: TRBJ1-5
DNA: TGTGCCAGCAGTTTGTACAATCAGCCCCAGCATTTT
CDR3: CASSLYNQPQHF

size: NA
V: TRBV28
D: NA
J: TRBJ2-1
DNA: TGTGCCAGCAGTCGACGTGGGTACAGGGTAGAACCTGAGCAGTTCTTC
CDR3: CASSRRGYRVEPEQFF

size: NA
V: TRBV4-1
D: TRBD2
J: TRBJ2-5
DNA: TGCGCCAGCAGCCAAGAAGGATCACTAGCGGGGGGAGGAGAGACCCAGTACTTC
CDR3: CASSQEGSLAGGGETQYF

size: NA
V: TRBV10-3
D: NA
J: TRBJ2-1
DNA: TGTGCCATCAGCCGACTTCTCACTGAGCAGTTCTTC
CDR3: CAISRLLTEQFF

size: NA
V: TRBV2
D: TRBD2
J: TRBJ2-1
DNA: TGTGCCAGCTTCCTAGCGGGGCTTTCTGGTGAGCAGTTCTTC
CDR3: CASFLAGLSGEQFF

size: NA
V: TRBV9
D: NA
J: TRBJ2-7
DNA: TGTGCCAGCAGCGTAGGGCAGGCAGGGGCCTACGAGCAGTACTTC
CDR3: CASSVGQAGAYEQYF

size: NA
V: TRBV4-3
D: TRBD1
J: TRBJ2-6
DNA: TGCGCCAGCAGCCAAGGGGACAGGGGTTCTGGGGCCAACGTCCTGACTTTC
CDR3: CASSQGDRGSGANVLTF

size: NA
V: TRBV20-1
D: NA
J: TRBJ1-1
DNA: TGCAGTGCTAGAGCAGGGATTGAAGCTTTCTTT
CDR3: CSARAGIEAFF

size: NA
V: TRBV30
D: NA
J: TRBJ1-5
DNA: TGTGCCTGGAGTGTACAGGGCCCCCCTCAGCCCCAGCATTTT
CDR3: CAWSVQGPPQPQHF

size: NA
V: TRBV4-2
D: NA
J: TRBJ1-1
DNA: TGTGCCAGCAGCCCACCATCCGGGGGGGGGAACACTGAAGCTTTCTTT
CDR3: CASSPPSGGGNTEAFF

size: NA
V: TRBV19
D: NA
J: TRBJ2-2
DNA: TGTGCCAGTAGTATAGGGTGGCTAGATCTGGCCACCGGGGAGCTGTTTTTT
CDR3: CASSIGWLDLATGELFF

size: NA
V: TRBV9
D: TRBD2
J: TRBJ2-3
DNA: TGTGCCAGCAGCCCAGGACTAGCGGGGAGCACAGATACGCAGTATTTT
CDR3: CASSPGLAGSTDTQYF

size: NA
V: TRBV28
D: TRBD1
J: TRBJ2-5
DNA: TGTGCCAGCAGGAAACCAGGGGGCGGGGAGACCCAGTACTTC
CDR3: CASRKPGGGETQYF

size: NA
V: TRBV29-1
D: TRBD1
J: TRBJ1-1
DNA: TGCAGCGCTCCAGCTCCGACAGGGTTCGACACTGAAGCTTTCTTT
CDR3: CSAPAPTGFDTEAFF

size: NA
V: TRBV7-2
D: NA
J: TRBJ2-1
DNA: TGTGCCAGCAGTTCAAGTTGGGTTAGGACAAGAAATGAGCAGTTCTTC
CDR3: CASSSSWVRTRNEQFF

size: once
V: TRBV7-9
D: TRBD1
J: TRBJ2-1
DNA: TGTGCCAGCTCCCAGGGGGCACGCTACAATGAGCAGTTCTTC
CDR3: CASSQGARYNEQFF

size: few
V: TRBV28
D: NA
J: TRBJ2-2
DNA: TGTGCCAGCAGTTGGGGGTGGGGGAACAGGGTGAACGGGGAGCTGTTTTTT
CDR3: CASSWGWGNRVNGELFF

size: NA
V: TRBV4-1
D: TRBD1
J: TRBJ1-6
DNA: TGCGCCAGCAGCCAAGATCCGTCGACAGGGAGGTCGGATAATTCACCCCTCCACTTT
CDR3: CASSQDPSTGRSDNSPLHF

size: once
V: TRBV28
D: NA
J: TRBJ2-5
DNA: TGTGCCAGCAGTTTACCCCCTAACGCCGGGTGGGAGACCCAGTACTTC
CDR3: CASSLPPNAGWETQYF